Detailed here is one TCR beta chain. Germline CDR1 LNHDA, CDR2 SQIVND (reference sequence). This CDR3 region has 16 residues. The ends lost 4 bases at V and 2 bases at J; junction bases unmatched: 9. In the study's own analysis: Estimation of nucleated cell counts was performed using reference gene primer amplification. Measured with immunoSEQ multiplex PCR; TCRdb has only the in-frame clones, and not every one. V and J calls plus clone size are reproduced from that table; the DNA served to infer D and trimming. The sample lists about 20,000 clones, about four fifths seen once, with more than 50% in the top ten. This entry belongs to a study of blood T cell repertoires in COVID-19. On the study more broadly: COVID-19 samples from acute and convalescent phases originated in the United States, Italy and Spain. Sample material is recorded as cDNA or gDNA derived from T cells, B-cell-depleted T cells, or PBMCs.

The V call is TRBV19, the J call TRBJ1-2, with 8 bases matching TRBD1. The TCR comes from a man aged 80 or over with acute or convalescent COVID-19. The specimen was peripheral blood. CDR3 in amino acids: CASSTPGQGRNYGYTF. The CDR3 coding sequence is TGTGCCAGTAGTACCCCAGGACAGGGTCGCAACTATGGCTACACCTTC.